This T cell receptor (beta chain) came from a study of T cell repertoires in cytomegalovirus infection. Study in general: Evidence of both CMV infection and a matching HLA type came from public TCR beta signatures.

Study-level results: The cumulative frequency of public TCR beta families identified carriers of CMV plus the relevant HLA. HLA-C-restricted CMV clonotypes gave the most frequent clonotype in two of eight donors.

This clonotype was seen ten or more times. The antigen is unknown. TCRdb independently ran MiXCR on the reads; one entry per CDR3 protein. The repertoire holds approximately 500,000 distinct CDR3 sequences, with 10% to 12% as singletons. The source is a human donor in good health (CMV status not recorded). Some clones in this sample may be carry-over from other donors' samples. The sequenced sample was PBMCs.

The CDR3 sequence: CATSRATSGYSYEQYF. Written as DNA, the CDR3 is TGTGCCACCAGCAGAGCTACTAGCGGGTACTCCTACGAGCAGTACTTC. The rearrangement joins TRBV15 to TRBJ2-7, with TRBD2 identical over 9 bases. Germline lookup yields CDR1 LNHNV and CDR2 YYDKDF (reference sequence). Trimming removed 1 base from V and 0 bases from J; junction bases left unmatched: 4. The CDR3 is 16 amino acids.